This T cell receptor (beta chain) comes out of a study of T cell repertoires in cytomegalovirus infection. Turning to the study itself: The public TCR beta signatures pointed to both CMV infection and matching HLA type. Study results and caveats: The study found HLA-C-restricted CMV-specific TCR beta clonotypes dominating the ex vivo response. Pooled public TCR beta family frequency picked out CMV carriers with the relevant HLA.

Germline V CDR1 and CDR2: SGHTA, FQGNSA. CDR3 length equals 15 residues. V was cut by 3 bases and J by 3 bases, with 14 bases left in between. Turning to this clonotype: What it recognizes is unknown. Since a much larger clone is just one base distant, this may be a read error.

TCRdb re-analysed the reads in MiXCR, keeping a single row per CDR3 protein. The data show more than 400,000 distinct CDR3 sequences, with 26% seen just once and under 15% held by the top ten. The V gene is TRBV7-2, the J gene TRBJ1-2; D call uncertain. Material: PBMCs. This clonotype originated in a human donor in good health (CMV status not recorded). Some clones in this sample may be carry-over from other donors' samples. CDR3 in DNA: TGTGCCAGCAGCTTTAATCCGGAACCGGACTATGGCTACACCTTC. Translated, it gives CASSFNPEPDYGYTF. Filled out from reference TRBV7-2 and TRBJ1-2, the complete variable domain reads GAGVSQSPSNKVTEKGKDVELRCDPISGHTALYWYRQSLGQGLEFLIYFQGNSAPDKSGLPSDRFSAERTGGSVSTLTIQRTQQEDSAVYLCASSFNPEPDYGYTFGSGTRLTVV.